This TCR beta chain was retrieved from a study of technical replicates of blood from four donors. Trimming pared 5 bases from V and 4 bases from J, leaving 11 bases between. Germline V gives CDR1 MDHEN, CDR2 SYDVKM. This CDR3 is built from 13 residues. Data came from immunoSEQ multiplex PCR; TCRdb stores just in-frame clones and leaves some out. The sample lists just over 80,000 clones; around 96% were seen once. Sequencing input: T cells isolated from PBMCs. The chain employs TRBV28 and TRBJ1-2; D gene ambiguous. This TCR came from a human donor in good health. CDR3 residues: CASSVDRGYGYTF. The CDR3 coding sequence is TGTGCCAGCAGTGTAGACCGAGGCTATGGCTACACCTTC.